Below are 24 T cell receptor beta chains sequenced from a single sample in a study of blood T cell repertoires in COVID-19. The protocol was immunoSEQ multiplex PCR, while the TCRdb copy is restricted to in-frame clones and leaves out a portion. The data contain 150,000 to 200,000 clones, around 82% of them singletons. Material for sequencing was peripheral blood. The source of these receptors is a woman older than 75 with acute or convalescent COVID-19.

This chain connects TRBV7-2 to TRBJ1-2; tentatively, D is TRBD1 (5 bases). V was clipped by 1 base and J by 4 bases, with 16 bases between them. The CDR3 runs to 16 residues. CDR1 is SGHTA and CDR2 is FQGNSA in the germline V gene. CDR3 amino acids: CASSLVGSQGRYGYTF. CDR3 coding DNA: TGTGCCAGCAGCTTAGTAGGGTCGCAGGGCCGCTATGGCTACACCTTC.

This chain joins TRBV27 and TRBJ1-2; 10 positions match TRBD1. V was clipped by 2 bases and J by 13 bases; unmatched bases: 19. The germline gives CDR1 MNHEY, CDR2 SMNVEV (reference sequence). CDR3 size: 17 residues. CDR3 protein: CASSLLPGTGDFSGLTF. The CDR3 DNA follows: TGTGCCAGCAGTTTACTCCCCGGGACAGGGGATTTTTCGGGTCTCACCTTC.

The chain couples TRBV19 to TRBJ2-1, with TRBD2 identical over 12 bases. J was trimmed by 4 bases and V by 5 bases; bases with no gene match: 9. Germline lookup yields CDR1 LNHDA and CDR2 SQIVND (reference sequence). This CDR3 has 17 amino acids. The CDR3 region has the DNA TGTGCCAGTAGTTCCCGGACTAGCGGGATTCGGTACAATGAGCAGTTCTTC. Translated, it gives CASSSRTSGIRYNEQFF.

J is TRBJ1-2 and V is TRBV19; tentative D call: TRBD1 (5 bases). This CDR3 region has 15 residues. V dropped 1 base and J dropped 3 bases, with 12 bases sitting between them. Per germline, CDR1 LNHDA and CDR2 SQIVND (reference sequence). CDR3 protein: CASSIGGRADYGYTF. The CDR3 coding sequence is TGTGCCAGTAGTATAGGAGGCAGGGCCGACTATGGCTACACCTTC. Full variable domain (missing parts from reference TRBV19 and TRBJ1-2): DGGITQSPKYLFRKEGQNVTLSCEQNLNHDAMYWYRQDPGQGLRLIYYSQIVNDFQKGDIAEGYSVSREKKESFPLTVTSAQKNPTAFYLCASSIGGRADYGYTFGSGTRLTVV.

The V gene is TRBV30, the J gene TRBJ2-1, with 8 bases lining up with TRBD2. CDR1 and CDR2 from the germline V gene are GTSNPN and SVGIG (reference sequence). With 5 bases clipped from V and 6 bases from J, the junction kept 15 bases outside the gene matches. This CDR3 contains 16 residues. CDR3 bases: TGTGCCTGGGATCCGGGACTAGTCAGTTCGGGCAATGAGCAGTTCTTC. Amino acid sequence: CAWDPGLVSSGNEQFF.

The chain combines TRBV29-1 with TRBJ1-1; no definite D call. The CDR3 is made up of 12 amino acids. Germline V lookup: CDR1 SQVTM, CDR2 ANQGSEA. V was trimmed by 4 bases and J by 1 base, leaving 7 bases between them. CDR3 sequence: CSVVAPNTEAFF. In DNA, the CDR3 is TGCAGCGTTGTAGCGCCGAACACTGAAGCTTTCTTT.

The chain uses TRBV28 and TRBJ1-2; no reliable D call. There are 13 residues in the CDR3. Per the germline V gene, CDR1 is MDHEN and CDR2 is SYDVKM. Trimming removed 5 bases at V and 6 bases at J, with 13 bases between. The CDR3 region is CASSAPSTDGYTF. The CDR3 coding sequence is TGTGCCAGCAGTGCACCGTCCACGGATGGCTACACCTTC.

The rearrangement links TRBV5-1 to TRBJ2-3, with TRBD2 matching over 8 bases. The length of the CDR3 is 16 residues. With V trimmed by 1 base and J by 0 bases, 4 bases remained unmatched. Germline V gene lookup returns CDR1 SGHRS and CDR2 YFSETQ. The CDR3 DNA reads TGCGCCAGCAGCTTGCGGGAGGGTTCTAGCACAGATACGCAGTATTTT. Its protein product is CASSLREGSSTDTQYF.

This CDR3 is CASRTGTTSNQPQHF. In nucleotides, the CDR3 is TGTGCCAGCAGAACCGGGACTACGAGCAATCAGCCCCAGCATTTT. This chain connects TRBV2 to TRBJ1-5, with D perhaps matching TRBD1 (5 bases). The germline V and J ends were trimmed by 6 bases and 1 base, with 13 bases remaining between them. Germline values: CDR1 SNHLY, CDR2 FYNNEI. The CDR3 has 15 residues.

The chain joins TRBV2 to TRBJ2-2; 9 bases line up with TRBD2. V shed 6 bases and J 6 bases; nucleotides not matched to a gene: 5. The CDR3 spans 14 residues. Germline CDR1 reads SNHLY; CDR2 reads FYNNEI. DNA for the CDR3: TGTGCCAGCAGGCGGGGGGGCTTCGCCGGGGAGCTGTTTTTT. Translation gives CASRRGGFAGELFF.

The genes are TRBV5-6 and TRBJ2-3, with 9 bases identical to TRBD1. The V and J ends lost 6 bases and 1 base, in that order; junction bases with no gene match: 18. CDR1 SGHDT and CDR2 YYEEEE come from the germline V gene. CDR3 length equals 19 residues. The CDR3 sequence: CASNPPRQGVFRRTDTQYF. Written as DNA, the CDR3 is TGTGCCAGCAACCCACCCAGACAGGGGGTATTCCGACGCACAGATACGCAGTATTTT.

V gene TRBV9 combines with J gene TRBJ2-3; D unresolved. The CDR3 consists of 16 residues. The germline V gene has CDR1 SGDLS and CDR2 YYNGEE. V was shortened by 0 bases and J by 0 bases, with 11 bases between the two germline ends. CDR3 loop: CASSVGFLTSTDTQYF. The CDR3 DNA sequence: TGTGCCAGCAGCGTAGGGTTTCTAACTAGCACAGATACGCAGTATTTT.

V is TRBV12-3 or TRBV12-4 and J is TRBJ1-2; D uncertain. The CDR3 sequence is 13 residues long. V shed 8 bases and J shed 1 base, with 11 bases lying between them. CDR3: CASWNSLNYGYTF. The DNA for the CDR3 is TGTGCCAGCTGGAACAGTCTTAACTATGGCTACACCTTC.

The gene calls are TRBV12-3 or TRBV12-4 and TRBJ2-7, with D maybe TRBD2 (6 bases). V lost 7 bases and J 7 bases, leaving 17 bases between the germline ends. The CDR3 extends over 13 amino acids. The CDR3 DNA reads TGTGCCAGCACCCAGGGAGGTCTTGGAGAGCAGTACTTC. This encodes CASTQGGLGEQYF.

The genes are TRBV19 and TRBJ2-2; 11 nucleotides match TRBD2. The V gene's germline CDR1 is LNHDA and CDR2 SQIVND (reference sequence). The V gene end was trimmed by 5 bases and the J gene end by 2 bases; junction bases not matched to a gene: 10. The CDR3 is 18 amino acids. The CDR3 loop is CASSGGLADHPNTGELFF. DNA of the CDR3: TGTGCCAGTAGTGGGGGACTAGCGGATCATCCTAACACCGGGGAGCTGTTTTTT.

This chain joins TRBV19 and TRBJ2-7; maybe TRBD1 (5 bases). CDR3 length equals 13 residues. Trimming cost V 5 bases and J 6 bases, with 14 bases left between them. CDR1 is LNHDA and CDR2 is SQIVND in the germline V gene (reference sequence). This chain's CDR3 is CASSAQGPGEQYF. Written as DNA, the CDR3 is TGTGCCAGTAGTGCCCAGGGTCCGGGCGAGCAGTACTTC.

The chain carries TRBV25-1 and TRBJ1-4; a weak D match, TRBD1 (6 bases). The V gene lost 3 bases and the J gene lost 5 bases, with 13 bases spanning the gap. This CDR3 is 15 amino acids long. Germline assignment: CDR1 MGHDK and CDR2 SYGVNS. The CDR3: CASSDVSQGNEKLFF. As DNA, the CDR3 is TGTGCCAGCAGTGATGTTTCCCAGGGGAATGAAAAACTGTTTTTT.

V gene TRBV10-3 combines with J gene TRBJ2-7, with 7 bases matching TRBD1. The CDR3 runs to 15 residues. V lost 7 bases to trimming and J lost 0 bases; unmatched junction nucleotides: 9. Looked up from germline, CDR1 is ENHRY and CDR2 is SYGVKD. CDR3 amino acids: CAIKVEGGSSYEQYF. CDR3 DNA sequence: TGTGCCATCAAAGTTGAAGGGGGCTCCTCCTACGAGCAGTACTTC.

The sample holds a few counts of this clone. The chain combines TRBV18 with TRBJ2-3, with D maybe TRBD2 (6 bases). The CDR3 totals 13 residues. Per germline, CDR1 KGHSH and CDR2 LQKENI. Trimming cost V 5 bases and J 5 bases, with 11 bases left between them. The CDR3, as DNA: TGTGCCAGCTCAACGGCGCGGGGAGATACGCAGTATTTT. It encodes CASSTARGDTQYF.

The chain has TRBV18 and TRBJ2-3; 11 bases agree with TRBD2. CDR1 and CDR2 (germline): KGHSH, LQKENI. This CDR3 region has 15 residues. The V and J ends lost 5 bases and 1 base, in that order; junction bases with no gene match: 2. The CDR3 DNA follows: TGTGCCAGCTCATGGACTAGCGGGCGCACAGATACGCAGTATTTT. Its translation is CASSWTSGRTDTQYF.

The rearrangement joins TRBV4-3 to TRBJ1-1; unclear D gene. The V and J ends lost 0 bases and 3 bases respectively, with 11 bases between them. The CDR3 has 15 amino acids. The germline V gene has CDR1 LGHNA and CDR2 YSLEER. The CDR3 sequence: CASSQEPAADTEAFF. DNA of the CDR3: TGCGCCAGCAGCCAAGAACCCGCGGCGGACACTGAAGCTTTCTTT.

The chain combines TRBV19 with TRBJ1-5, with 8 positions matching TRBD1. CDR3 length: 20 amino acids. Germline CDR1 is LNHDA and CDR2 is SQIVND (reference sequence). After removal of 2 bases from V and 0 bases from J, the junction contained 15 bases not matched to a gene. The CDR3 is CASSIWDRPFGLYSNQPQHF. The CDR3 DNA follows: TGTGCCAGTAGTATATGGGACAGGCCTTTCGGACTGTATAGCAATCAGCCCCAGCATTTT.

V usage is TRBV2 and J usage is TRBJ1-1, with D tentatively TRBD1 (5 bases). This CDR3 region has 14 residues. CDR1 and CDR2 (germline): SNHLY, FYNNEI. Trimming shortened V by 4 bases and J by 3 bases, and 12 bases separated the two germline ends. CDR3 sequence (DNA): TGTGCCAGCAGTGTTATCGCAGGGCACACTGAAGCTTTCTTT. It yields the protein CASSVIAGHTEAFF. The variable domain in full, completed from reference TRBV2 and TRBJ1-1, reads EPEVTQTPSHQVTQMGQEVILRCVPISNHLYFYWYRQILGQKVEFLVSFYNNEISEKSEIFDDQFSVERPDGSNFTLKIRSTKLEDSAMYFCASSVIAGHTEAFFGQGTRLTVV.

For the CDR3, the DNA is TGTGCCAGTAGTATCCAGGGGGATCGTCAGCCCCAGCATTTT. It codes for CASSIQGDRQPQHF. V and J are TRBV19 and TRBJ1-5, with TRBD1 matching 7 bases. The length of the CDR3 is 14 residues. Unmatched junction bases numbered 5, after V lost 3 bases and J lost 6 bases. CDR1 is LNHDA and CDR2 is SQIVND in the germline V gene (reference sequence).